A selection of T cell receptor beta chains follows, all from one sample in a study of blood T cell repertoires in COVID-19. Clones were sequenced by immunoSEQ multiplex PCR, and TCRdb holds only the in-frame ones, with some missing. This sample carries over 300,000 clones, more than 70% of them seen once, and the ten largest clones take 1.2%. Sample: peripheral blood. These receptors came from a woman aged 50 to 60 with acute or convalescent COVID-19. The CDR3 runs from the conserved cysteine through the conserved F or W. D genes are given only for firm matches. Clone size is not always given. Where it is, it says once, few, many or a class for expanded clones.

abundance: -; d_gene: -; v_gene: TRBV5-4; j_gene: TRBJ1-3; CDR3aa: CASSGGGFSGNTIYF; CDR3nt: TGTGCCAGCAGCGGAGGAGGGTTCTCTGGAAACACCATATATTTT
abundance: -; d_gene: TRBD2; v_gene: TRBV19; j_gene: TRBJ2-7; CDR3aa: CASSFGGLARAYEQYF; CDR3nt: TGTGCCAGTAGTTTTGGCGGACTAGCTCGGGCCTACGAGCAGTACTTC
abundance: -; d_gene: TRBD2; v_gene: TRBV24-1; j_gene: TRBJ2-1; CDR3aa: CATSDSGGRAHNEQFF; CDR3nt: TGTGCCACCAGTGATTCTGGCGGGAGGGCCCACAATGAGCAGTTCTTC
abundance: few; d_gene: TRBD2; v_gene: TRBV30; j_gene: TRBJ2-1; CDR3aa: CAWSALGGGGISYNEQFF; CDR3nt: TGTGCCTGGAGTGCCCTCGGGGGGGGTGGGATCTCCTACAATGAGCAGTTCTTC
abundance: many; d_gene: -; v_gene: TRBV7-9; j_gene: TRBJ2-1; CDR3aa: CASSLGGLGNEQFF; CDR3nt: TGTGCCAGCAGCTTAGGGGGGCTCGGAAATGAGCAGTTCTTC
abundance: few; d_gene: -; v_gene: TRBV19; j_gene: TRBJ2-2; CDR3aa: CASRIILASNTGELFF; CDR3nt: TGTGCCAGTAGAATAATCCTAGCGTCGAACACCGGGGAGCTGTTTTTT
abundance: -; d_gene: -; v_gene: TRBV29-1; j_gene: TRBJ1-1; CDR3aa: CSVVRSMNTEAFF; CDR3nt: TGCAGCGTTGTACGCAGTATGAACACTGAAGCTTTCTTT
abundance: -; d_gene: TRBD1; v_gene: TRBV25-1; j_gene: TRBJ1-4; CDR3aa: CASRGRTGEEKLFF; CDR3nt: TGTGCCAGCAGGGGACGGACAGGGGAGGAAAAACTGTTTTTT
abundance: -; d_gene: TRBD1; v_gene: TRBV25-1; j_gene: TRBJ1-1; CDR3aa: CASSAGGRTEAFF; CDR3nt: TGTGCCAGCAGTGCAGGGGGGCGAACTGAAGCTTTCTTT
abundance: -; d_gene: TRBD2; v_gene: TRBV15; j_gene: TRBJ2-1; CDR3aa: CATSRGFSSGGAYNEQFF; CDR3nt: TGTGCCACCAGCAGAGGATTTAGTAGCGGGGGGGCTTACAATGAGCAGTTCTTC
abundance: -; d_gene: TRBD1; v_gene: TRBV7-9; j_gene: TRBJ2-7; CDR3aa: CASRPGTGPDEQYF; CDR3nt: TGTGCCAGCAGACCCGGGACAGGGCCCGACGAGCAGTACTTC
abundance: -; d_gene: TRBD2; v_gene: TRBV7-2; j_gene: TRBJ2-1; CDR3aa: CASSFGGGPSTGEQFF; CDR3nt: TGTGCCAGCAGCTTTGGCGGGGGTCCCTCCACCGGTGAGCAGTTCTTC
abundance: -; d_gene: TRBD1; v_gene: TRBV29-1; j_gene: TRBJ1-2; CDR3aa: CSVVTGGYGYTF; CDR3nt: TGCAGCGTTGTAACAGGGGGCTATGGCTACACCTTC
abundance: few; d_gene: -; v_gene: TRBV11-2; j_gene: TRBJ1-5; CDR3aa: CASSLAHSPNQPQHF; CDR3nt: TGTGCCAGCAGCTTAGCACACAGCCCCAATCAGCCCCAGCATTTT
abundance: -; d_gene: TRBD1; v_gene: TRBV5-1; j_gene: TRBJ1-3; CDR3aa: CASRWDRGPGNTIYF; CDR3nt: TGCGCCAGCAGATGGGACAGGGGGCCTGGAAACACCATATATTTT
abundance: -; d_gene: -; v_gene: TRBV5-6; j_gene: TRBJ2-3; CDR3aa: CASSVADTQYF; CDR3nt: TGTGCCAGCAGCGTCGCGGATACGCAGTATTTT
abundance: -; d_gene: TRBD1; v_gene: TRBV5-5; j_gene: TRBJ1-1; CDR3aa: CASSLGTGMNTEAFF; CDR3nt: TGTGCCAGCAGCTTAGGGACAGGGATGAACACTGAAGCTTTCTTT
abundance: few; d_gene: -; v_gene: TRBV6-5; j_gene: TRBJ1-3; CDR3aa: CASGQGYGNTIYF; CDR3nt: TGTGCCAGCGGTCAGGGGTATGGAAACACCATATATTTT
abundance: -; d_gene: -; v_gene: TRBV5-6; j_gene: TRBJ2-3; CDR3aa: CASSLVQGPDTQYF; CDR3nt: TGTGCCAGCAGCTTGGTCCAGGGTCCAGATACGCAGTATTTT
abundance: -; d_gene: -; v_gene: TRBV28; j_gene: TRBJ2-7; CDR3aa: CASSLLRVEQYF; CDR3nt: TGTGCCAGCAGTTTACTCAGGGTCGAGCAGTACTTC
abundance: -; d_gene: TRBD1; v_gene: TRBV6-5; j_gene: TRBJ2-3; CDR3aa: CASSKQGDLDTQYF; CDR3nt: TGTGCCAGCAGTAAACAGGGGGATTTAGATACGCAGTATTTT
abundance: -; d_gene: -; v_gene: TRBV7-8; j_gene: TRBJ1-2; CDR3aa: CASSLREGRSGYTF; CDR3nt: TGTGCCAGCAGCTTGCGGGAAGGGCGAAGTGGCTACACCTTC
abundance: -; d_gene: -; v_gene: TRBV20-1; j_gene: TRBJ1-1; CDR3aa: CSASAGLYTEAFF; CDR3nt: TGCAGTGCTAGTGCGGGGTTGTACACTGAAGCTTTCTTT
abundance: few; d_gene: TRBD1; v_gene: TRBV27; j_gene: TRBJ2-1; CDR3aa: CASSLSGTVANEQFF; CDR3nt: TGTGCCAGCAGTTTATCGGGGACAGTTGCCAATGAGCAGTTCTTC
abundance: -; d_gene: TRBD1; v_gene: TRBV10-3; j_gene: TRBJ1-1; CDR3aa: CAARQGSGTEAFF; CDR3nt: TGTGCCGCCAGACAGGGGTCGGGCACTGAAGCTTTCTTT
abundance: once; d_gene: -; v_gene: TRBV5-1; j_gene: TRBJ1-1; CDR3aa: CASYAGAQMNTEAFF; CDR3nt: TGCGCCAGCTACGCGGGTGCGCAGATGAACACTGAAGCTTTCTTT
abundance: few; d_gene: -; v_gene: TRBV19; j_gene: TRBJ1-3; CDR3aa: CASWTVSSGNTIYF; CDR3nt: TGTGCCAGTTGGACAGTGAGCTCTGGAAACACCATATATTTT
abundance: -; d_gene: -; v_gene: TRBV19; j_gene: TRBJ1-3; CDR3aa: CASSMTGAGNTIYF; CDR3nt: TGTGCCAGTAGTATGACGGGTGCTGGAAACACCATATATTTT
abundance: -; d_gene: TRBD1; v_gene: TRBV7-9; j_gene: TRBJ1-2; CDR3aa: CASSSPGQGQYGYTF; CDR3nt: TGTGCCAGCAGCTCACCGGGACAGGGGCAATATGGCTACACCTTC
abundance: -; d_gene: -; v_gene: TRBV10-2; j_gene: TRBJ2-3; CDR3aa: CASSEYGPDTQYF; CDR3nt: TGCGCCAGCAGTGAGTATGGGCCAGATACGCAGTATTTT
abundance: few; d_gene: TRBD1; v_gene: TRBV5-1; j_gene: TRBJ2-5; CDR3aa: CASSMSGTAKYF; CDR3nt: TGCGCCAGCAGCATGTCCGGGACAGCCAAGTACTTC
abundance: -; d_gene: -; v_gene: TRBV2; j_gene: TRBJ1-2; CDR3aa: CASSDRGASGYTF; CDR3nt: TGTGCCAGCAGTGATCGGGGGGCGTCTGGCTACACCTTC
abundance: few; d_gene: TRBD1; v_gene: TRBV2; j_gene: TRBJ2-6; CDR3aa: CASSRQGLGSGANVLTF; CDR3nt: TGTGCCAGCAGTAGACAGGGATTAGGCTCTGGGGCCAACGTCCTGACTTTC
abundance: -; d_gene: TRBD1; v_gene: TRBV10-3; j_gene: TRBJ2-1; CDR3aa: CAIRDRGDNEQFF; CDR3nt: TGTGCCATCCGGGACAGGGGAGACAATGAGCAGTTCTTC
abundance: -; d_gene: -; v_gene: TRBV2; j_gene: TRBJ1-6; CDR3aa: CASNSGVPYNSPLHF; CDR3nt: TGTGCCAGCAATTCAGGGGTTCCCTATAATTCACCCCTCCACTTT
abundance: -; d_gene: -; v_gene: TRBV5-1; j_gene: TRBJ2-1; CDR3aa: CASSLGGGTMMQFF; CDR3nt: TGCGCCAGCAGCTTGGGCGGGGGCACAATGATGCAGTTCTTC
abundance: -; d_gene: -; v_gene: TRBV3-1/TRBV3-2; j_gene: TRBJ1-1; CDR3aa: CASSQEALGRFPAFF; CDR3nt: TGTGCCAGCAGCCAAGAGGCCCTAGGGAGGTTCCCGGCTTTCTTT
abundance: -; d_gene: TRBD2; v_gene: TRBV5-1; j_gene: TRBJ2-1; CDR3aa: CASSPRLAGGYNEQFF; CDR3nt: TGCGCCAGCAGCCCACGACTAGCGGGAGGGTACAATGAGCAGTTCTTC
abundance: -; d_gene: -; v_gene: TRBV27; j_gene: TRBJ2-1; CDR3aa: CACLGGAFRYNEQFF; CDR3nt: TGTGCCTGCCTGGGGGGGGCATTTAGGTACAATGAGCAGTTCTTC
abundance: -; d_gene: TRBD2; v_gene: TRBV2; j_gene: TRBJ2-3; CDR3aa: CASRDSGGAVDTQYF; CDR3nt: TGTGCCAGCAGGGACAGCGGGGGGGCCGTAGATACGCAGTATTTT
abundance: -; d_gene: -; v_gene: TRBV2; j_gene: TRBJ2-3; CDR3aa: CATTGEADTQYF; CDR3nt: TGTGCCACGACTGGAGAGGCAGATACGCAGTATTTT
abundance: -; d_gene: -; v_gene: TRBV23-1; j_gene: TRBJ1-1; CDR3aa: CASSRIPGSLNTEAFF; CDR3nt: TGCGCCAGCAGTCGCATCCCCGGGAGCTTGAACACTGAAGCTTTCTTT
abundance: -; d_gene: -; v_gene: TRBV19; j_gene: TRBJ1-1; CDR3aa: CASSRLNQGNTEAFF; CDR3nt: TGTGCCAGTAGTAGACTGAATCAGGGGAACACTGAAGCTTTCTTT
abundance: -; d_gene: -; v_gene: TRBV11-1; j_gene: TRBJ2-3; CDR3aa: CASSLGVAVSTDTQYF; CDR3nt: TGTGCCAGCAGCTTAGGGGTAGCGGTTAGCACAGATACGCAGTATTTT
abundance: -; d_gene: -; v_gene: TRBV10-1; j_gene: TRBJ2-2; CDR3aa: CASRPLITSGELFF; CDR3nt: TGCGCCAGCAGACCTTTGATAACATCCGGGGAGCTGTTTTTT
abundance: -; d_gene: -; v_gene: TRBV3-1/TRBV3-2; j_gene: TRBJ2-7; CDR3aa: CASSQEAGVSYEQYF; CDR3nt: TGTGCCAGCAGCCAAGAGGCCGGGGTATCCTACGAGCAGTACTTC
abundance: -; d_gene: -; v_gene: TRBV19; j_gene: TRBJ2-3; CDR3aa: CASGGGGGRADTQYF; CDR3nt: TGTGCCAGTGGGGGAGGGGGAGGTAGGGCAGATACGCAGTATTTT
abundance: -; d_gene: -; v_gene: TRBV11-3; j_gene: TRBJ2-1; CDR3aa: CASSLEIAPYNEQFF; CDR3nt: TGTGCCAGCAGCTTAGAGATAGCGCCTTACAATGAGCAGTTCTTC
abundance: -; d_gene: -; v_gene: TRBV12-3/TRBV12-4; j_gene: TRBJ1-2; CDR3aa: CASSFRGSYGYTF; CDR3nt: TGTGCCAGCAGTTTCAGGGGAAGCTATGGCTACACCTTC
abundance: -; d_gene: -; v_gene: TRBV11-2; j_gene: TRBJ1-1; CDR3aa: CASTQTSVNTEAFF; CDR3nt: TGTGCCAGCACCCAAACGTCAGTGAACACTGAAGCTTTCTTT
abundance: -; d_gene: TRBD2; v_gene: TRBV5-4; j_gene: TRBJ2-3; CDR3aa: CASSLSTSGRGNTQYF; CDR3nt: TGTGCCAGCAGCTTGTCGACTAGCGGGAGAGGGAATACGCAGTATTTT